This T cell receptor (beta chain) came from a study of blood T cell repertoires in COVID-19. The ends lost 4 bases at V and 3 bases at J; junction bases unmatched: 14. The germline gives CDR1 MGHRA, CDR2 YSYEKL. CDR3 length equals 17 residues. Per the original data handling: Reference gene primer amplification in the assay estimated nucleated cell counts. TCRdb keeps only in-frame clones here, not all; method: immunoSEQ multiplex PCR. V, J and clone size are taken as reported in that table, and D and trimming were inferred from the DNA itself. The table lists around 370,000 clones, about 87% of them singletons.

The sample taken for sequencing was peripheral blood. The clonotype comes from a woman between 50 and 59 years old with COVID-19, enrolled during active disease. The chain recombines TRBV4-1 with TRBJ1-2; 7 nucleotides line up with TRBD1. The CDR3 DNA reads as TGCGCCAGCAGCCTTCTCTTTCCAGGGGGGTCTGACTATGGCTACACCTTC. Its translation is CASSLLFPGGSDYGYTF.